The 12 T cell receptor beta chains below were found in one sample sequenced in a study of cytomegalovirus exposure and HLA in healthy donors. PCR involved 60 Vbeta and 13 Jbeta primers. Measured with immunoSEQ multiplex PCR; TCRdb has only the in-frame clones, and not every one. The sample contains about 82,000 clones, about 77% of which appear only once. Sequencing was done on a sample of PBMCs. These receptors all stem from a man aged 50 to 59 in good health and CMV-seronegative.

The gene calls are TRBV19 and TRBJ1-2, with a tentative D call TRBD1 (6 bases). The CDR3 is 15 amino acids. CDR1 is LNHDA, CDR2 SQIVND, per germline (reference sequence). Trimming pared 3 bases from V and 12 bases from J, leaving 23 bases between. CDR3 nucleotides: TGTGCCAGTAGTATTGGGACACCCTACCGGCCCTCGGACACCTTC. It yields the protein CASSIGTPYRPSDTF.

The V gene is TRBV19, the J gene TRBJ1-5; perhaps TRBD1 as D (6 bases). The length of the CDR3 is 18 residues. Germline CDR1 reads LNHDA; CDR2 reads SQIVND (reference sequence). V was trimmed by 0 bases and J by 11 bases, leaving 26 bases between them. The chain's CDR3 is CASSIDPVSVGAPKAQHF. CDR3 DNA: TGTGCCAGTAGTATAGATCCTGTTTCCGTGGGGGCTCCCAAAGCCCAGCATTTT. The variable domain in full, completed from reference TRBV19 and TRBJ1-5, reads DGGITQSPKYLFRKEGQNVTLSCEQNLNHDAMYWYRQDPGQGLRLIYYSQIVNDFQKGDIAEGYSVSREKKESFPLTVTSAQKNPTAFYLCASSIDPVSVGAPKAQHFGDGTRLSIL.

The chain couples TRBV7-8 to TRBJ2-3; 7 bases map to TRBD2. V shed 1 base and J 4 bases; nucleotides not matched to a gene: 2. The CDR3 sequence is 14 residues long. CDR1 and CDR2 from the germline V gene are SGHVS and FQNEAQ. The CDR3 region has the DNA TGTGCCAGCAGCTTAGTTAGCGGGTCAGATACGCAGTATTTT. Translated, it gives CASSLVSGSDTQYF.

The rearrangement uses TRBV5-1 and TRBJ2-1; 9 nucleotides match TRBD2. CDR1 is SGHRS, CDR2 YFSETQ, per germline. V was pared by 7 bases and J by 5 bases, with 7 bases of the junction left unmatched. The CDR3 has 14 amino acids. For the CDR3, the DNA is TGCGCCAGCGCGCAGACTAGCGGTAACAATGAGCAGTTCTTC. The encoded protein is CASAQTSGNNEQFF.

J is TRBJ2-1 and V is TRBV5-4, with D tentatively TRBD1 (5 bases). CDR1 is SGHNT, CDR2 YYREEE, per germline (reference sequence). This CDR3 spans 13 amino acids. V shed 4 bases and J shed 3 bases, with 8 bases lying between them. Here the CDR3 DNA reads TGTGCCAGCAGCCCAGACAGCTACAATGAGCAGTTCTTC. It translates to CASSPDSYNEQFF. The complete variable domain, with remaining parts taken from reference TRBV5-4 and TRBJ2-1, reads ETGVTQSPTHLIKTRGQQVTLRCSSQSGHNTVSWYQQALGQGPQFIFQYYREEENGRGNFPPRFSGLQFPNYSSELNVNALELDDSALYLCASSPDSYNEQFFGPGTRLTVL.

This clone was observed a handful of times. The rearrangement joins TRBV7-3 to TRBJ1-3; 7 nucleotides line up with TRBD1. The germline V gene has CDR1 SGHTA and CDR2 FQGTGA. The CDR3 loop spans 14 amino acids. After removal of 4 bases from V and 8 bases from J, the junction contained 8 bases not matched to a gene. In DNA, the CDR3 is TGTGCCAGCAGCTCTAGACAGGGACATGACACCATATATTTT. Encoded protein: CASSSRQGHDTIYF. The complete variable domain, with remaining parts taken from reference TRBV7-3 and TRBJ1-3, reads GAGVSQTPSNKVTEKGKYVELRCDPISGHTALYWYRQSLGQGPEFLIYFQGTGAADDSGLPNDRFFAVRPEGSVSTLKIQRTERGDSAVYLCASSSRQGHDTIYFGEGSWLTVV.

This clone was detected a few times. This chain uses TRBV6-4 with TRBJ2-7, with unresolved D. V was cut by 3 bases and J by 6 bases, with 12 bases left in between. Germline CDR1 and CDR2: MRHNA and SNTAGT. The CDR3 is 13 amino acids. CDR3 nucleotide sequence: TGTGCCAGCAGTGAAGCTCCGAACGGCGAGCAGTACTTC. It translates to CASSEAPNGEQYF.

The rearrangement links TRBV19 to TRBJ1-5; D is possibly TRBD1 (5 bases). This CDR3 is 19 amino acids long. The V end was cut by 3 bases, the J end by 0 bases, with 21 bases between. CDR1 is LNHDA and CDR2 is SQIVND in the germline V gene (reference sequence). The chain's CDR3 is CASSMSRQILINSNQPQHF. Written as DNA, the CDR3 is TGTGCCAGTAGTATGTCAAGACAGATACTAATAAATAGCAATCAGCCCCAGCATTTT. Using reference TRBV19 and TRBJ1-5 for the parts outside the CDR3, the full variable domain is DGGITQSPKYLFRKEGQNVTLSCEQNLNHDAMYWYRQDPGQGLRLIYYSQIVNDFQKGDIAEGYSVSREKKESFPLTVTSAQKNPTAFYLCASSMSRQILINSNQPQHFGDGTRLSIL.

V usage is TRBV7-9 and J usage is TRBJ2-3; 9 bases align to TRBD2. The CDR3 covers 15 residues. CDR1 and CDR2 from the germline V gene are SEHNR and FQNEAQ (reference sequence). J lost 0 bases, V lost 5 bases, and 3 bases had no gene match. As DNA, the CDR3 is TGTGCCAGCAGCCCAGCGGGGGGTAGCACAGATACGCAGTATTTT. Residues: CASSPAGGSTDTQYF.

The chain employs TRBV18 and TRBJ1-2; D is undetermined. V was trimmed by 3 bases and J by 2 bases, leaving 7 bases between them. CDR1 KGHSH and CDR2 LQKENI come from the germline V gene. This CDR3 has 13 residues. The CDR3 DNA sequence: TGTGCCAGCTCACCGAACACCAACTATGGCTACACCTTC. As protein: CASSPNTNYGYTF.

This chain joins TRBV5-6 and TRBJ1-1, with TRBD1 matching over 8 bases. The germline CDR1 and CDR2 sequences are SGHDT and YYEEEE. The CDR3 sequence is 14 residues long. The junction had 8 bases not matched to a gene; V was cut back by 10 bases and J by 0 bases. Here the CDR3 DNA reads TGTGCCTCCGGGGTGGACAGGGTGAACACTGAAGCTTTCTTT. Protein: CASGVDRVNTEAFF.

The genes are TRBV13 and TRBJ1-2, with 8 bases aligning to TRBD1. Trimming removed 5 bases from V and 8 bases from J; junction bases left unmatched: 13. Germline CDR1 and CDR2: PRHDT and FYEKMQ (reference sequence). CDR3 length equals 15 residues. In nucleotides, the CDR3 is TGTGCCAGCAGCCCAGGCCGGGACAGGTCTTACGGCTACACCTTC. It yields the protein CASSPGRDRSYGYTF.